Following are 21 T cell receptor beta chains from one sample sequenced in a study of T cell repertoires in cytomegalovirus infection. TCRdb reanalysed the reads using MiXCR and keeps one entry per CDR3 protein. The table has hundreds of thousands of distinct CDR3 sequences, roughly 24% seen once. The specimen sequenced was CD8+ T cells from PBMCs. These receptors were obtained from a human donor in good health (CMV status not recorded). Some clones in this sample may be carry-over from other donors' samples.

This clonotype was detected a few times. This sequence joins TRBV7-4 and TRBJ1-2; TRBD1 matches at 7 bases. The CDR3 runs to 15 residues. Germline assignment: CDR1 SGHVT and CDR2 SQSDAQ. Germline trimming cut 2 bases from V and 8 bases from J; bases unmatched to any gene: 11. CDR3 bases: TGTGCCAGCAGCTTACCACTAGACAGGGTGAGAGGCTACACCTTC. Residues: CASSLPLDRVRGYTF.

This clonotype was counted only a few times. J is TRBJ2-3 and V is TRBV11-2; 11 bases map to TRBD2. The CDR3 has 18 residues. Trimming at V came to 5 bases and at J to 6 bases, leaving 16 bases not matched to a gene. Germline CDR1 is SGHAT and CDR2 is FQNNGV. In DNA, the CDR3 is TGTGCCAGCAGCCCAAAGTTGGATCTAGCGGGGGGTACGGATACGCAGTATTTT. This codes for CASSPKLDLAGGTDTQYF.

This clonotype was detected only a few times. The chain recombines TRBV10-3 with TRBJ1-1; D unclear. The CDR3 is 15 residues long. Trimming cost V 3 bases and J 3 bases, with 14 bases left between them. Germline assignment: CDR1 ENHRY and CDR2 SYGVKD. DNA of the CDR3: TGTGCCATCAGTGAAGGCTCAAACATGGACACTGAAGCTTTCTTT. Encoded protein: CAISEGSNMDTEAFF.

This rearrangement joins TRBV6-2 or TRBV6-3 to TRBJ1-5; no definite D call. The CDR3 runs to 14 residues. V dropped 5 bases and J dropped 5 bases, with 13 bases sitting between them. The germline V gene encodes CDR1 MNHEY and CDR2 SVGEGT. The CDR3 is CASSQTSDDQPQHF. As DNA, the CDR3 is TGTGCCAGCAGTCAAACCTCGGACGATCAGCCCCAGCATTTT.

CDR3 sequence: CSVERDVSYGYTF. In DNA, the CDR3 is TGCAGCGTTGAACGGGACGTATCCTATGGCTACACCTTC. The chain employs TRBV29-1 and TRBJ1-2, with D tentatively TRBD1 (5 bases). This CDR3 is 13 amino acids long. Trimming removed 2 bases from V and 4 bases from J, with 11 bases in between. Germline loops: CDR1 SQVTM, CDR2 ANQGSEA. Full variable domain (outside the CDR3, taken from reference TRBV29-1 and TRBJ1-2): SAVISQKPSRDICQRGTSLTIQCQVDSQVTMMFWYRQQPGQSLTLIATANQGSEATYESGFVIDKFPISRPNLTFSTLTVSNMSPEDSSIYLCSVERDVSYGYTFGSGTRLTVV.

This clonotype was found a few times. The chain is built from TRBV7-8 and TRBJ2-1, with 11 bases aligning to TRBD2. Trimming cost V 4 bases and J 4 bases; bases outside gene matches: 12. Germline values: CDR1 SGHVS, CDR2 FQNEAQ. The length of the CDR3 is 18 residues. The CDR3 nucleotides are TGTGCCAGCAGCTGGGGGCGGCTAGCGGGGGGACCGTACAATGAGCAGTTCTTC. This sequence encodes CASSWGRLAGGPYNEQFF.

This clonotype was counted at least ten times. The rearrangement joins TRBV7-2 to TRBJ2-5; 9 nucleotides match TRBD1. This CDR3 has 15 amino acids. Per germline, CDR1 SGHTA and CDR2 FQGNSA. With V trimmed by 6 bases and J by 5 bases, 10 bases remained unmatched. Written as DNA, the CDR3 is TGTGCCAGCAGAGAGACAGGGGGAAATGCGGAGACCCAGTACTTC. It yields the protein CASRETGGNAETQYF.

The chain joins TRBV7-6 to TRBJ2-7; D remains ambiguous. The CDR3 loop spans 14 amino acids. Deletions cut 3 bases from V and 3 bases from J, with 12 bases between. CDR1 and CDR2 (germline): SGHVS, FNYEAQ. CDR3 region: CASSFGESDYEQYF. The CDR3 DNA reads as TGTGCCAGCAGCTTTGGAGAAAGTGACTACGAGCAGTACTTC.

This clonotype was observed a few times. J is TRBJ2-1 and V is TRBV29-1, with TRBD1 matching over 7 bases. This CDR3 region has 19 residues. V lost 4 bases and J lost 0; bases outside the gene matches: 18. Germline V gene data show CDR1 as SQVTM and CDR2 as ANQGSEA. The CDR3 is CSVVGTAPLGAYSYNEQFF. As DNA, the CDR3 is TGCAGCGTTGTCGGGACAGCCCCCCTAGGGGCTTACTCCTACAATGAGCAGTTCTTC.

At least ten counts were recorded for this clonotype. J is TRBJ2-1 and V is TRBV7-9; D gene ambiguous. V was shortened by 2 bases and J by 0 bases, with 11 bases between the two germline ends. The CDR3 runs to 16 residues. Germline loops: CDR1 SEHNR, CDR2 FQNEAQ (reference sequence). This chain's CDR3 is CASSLYGEHSYNEQFF. The CDR3 DNA reads as TGTGCCAGCAGCTTATATGGCGAACACTCCTACAATGAGCAGTTCTTC.

This rearrangement joins TRBV7-9 to TRBJ2-3; D assignment may be TRBD1 or TRBD2 (6 bases each). CDR1 is SEHNR and CDR2 is FQNEAQ in the germline V gene (reference sequence). The length of the CDR3 is 14 residues. Deletions cut 5 bases from V and 3 bases from J, with 12 bases between. CDR3 nucleotide sequence: TGTGCCAGCAGCCCGCCGGGGGCTACAGATACGCAGTATTTT. This gives the protein CASSPPGATDTQYF.

This clonotype was found a few times. The V call is TRBV6-2 or TRBV6-3, the J call TRBJ2-1; D possibly corresponds to TRBD2 (6 bases). V gave up 5 bases and J gave up 15 bases, with 17 bases separating them. CDR1 and CDR2 from the germline V gene are MNHEY and SVGEGT. The CDR3 length is 12 residues. The CDR3 DNA reads TGTGCCAGCAGTCACGGAGGGCCCATTTTGTTCTTC. Translation gives CASSHGGPILFF.

The chain carries TRBV7-9 and TRBJ1-2; D possibly corresponds to TRBD1 (5 bases). This CDR3 contains 15 residues. Deletions cut 1 base from V and 4 bases from J, with 13 bases between. Germline V lookup: CDR1 SEHNR, CDR2 FQNEAQ (reference sequence). The CDR3 nucleotides are TGTGCCAGCAGCTTAGGGGGGGAGGACCGCTATGGCTACACCTTC. The encoded protein is CASSLGGEDRYGYTF.

This clonotype has more than one count but fewer than ten. The V call is TRBV6-4, the J call TRBJ2-1; a possible D gene is TRBD2 (5 bases). Trimming took off 6 bases at V and 0 bases at J, with 21 bases between the two ends. The CDR3 loop spans 18 amino acids. The germline CDR1 and CDR2 sequences are MRHNA and SNTAGT. For the CDR3, the DNA is TGTGCCAGCAGCCGGAGCTCGCAGGAGGTTAGCTCCTACAATGAGCAGTTCTTC. This codes for CASSRSSQEVSSYNEQFF.

The chain's CDR3 is CRAEDAESNTEAFF. The CDR3 bases are TGCAGGGCGGAGGACGCAGAGTCGAACACTGAAGCTTTCTTT. The chain has TRBV20-1 and TRBJ1-1; D ambiguous. This CDR3 is built from 14 residues. CDR1 and CDR2 (germline): DFQATT, SNEGSKA (reference sequence).

The J gene is TRBJ1-2, the V gene TRBV2; D ambiguous. Trimming removed 0 bases from V and 2 bases from J, with 7 bases in between. The CDR3 has 14 residues. Germline V CDR1 and CDR2: SNHLY, FYNNEI. The CDR3 loop reads CASSEAPANYGYTF. In DNA form, the CDR3 reads TGTGCCAGCAGTGAAGCGCCCGCAAACTATGGCTACACCTTC.

This clonotype was counted ten times or more. This sequence joins TRBV7-2 and TRBJ2-7; 7 positions agree with TRBD1. The germline gives CDR1 SGHTA, CDR2 FQGNSA. With V trimmed by 2 bases and J by 3 bases, 4 bases remained unmatched. The CDR3 is 14 residues long. CDR3 region: CASSLTGQYYEQYV. The CDR3 DNA follows: TGTGCCAGCAGCTTAACGGGACAGTACTACGAGCAGTACGTC.

Ten or more counts support this clonotype. This chain joins TRBV12-3 or TRBV12-4 and TRBJ2-2, with 8 bases identical to TRBD1. This CDR3 has 18 residues. Unmatched junction bases numbered 8, after V lost 0 bases and J lost 2 bases. The CDR3 loop is CASSLAHLTGANTGELFF. The DNA of the CDR3 is TGTGCCAGCAGTTTAGCCCACTTGACAGGGGCCAACACCGGGGAGCTGTTTTTT.

The chain has TRBV19 and TRBJ2-1; 9 bases align to TRBD2. With 3 bases clipped from V and 3 bases from J, the junction kept 3 bases outside the gene matches. There are 15 residues in the CDR3. Germline-derived CDR1 and CDR2 are LNHDA and SQIVND (reference sequence). CDR3 DNA sequence: TGTGCCAGTAGTATCGCTAGCGGGGTCTACAATGAGCAGTTCTTC. This translates into CASSIASGVYNEQFF.

This sequence joins TRBV20-1 and TRBJ1-1; unclear D gene. Germline lookup yields CDR1 DFQATT and CDR2 SNEGSKA (reference sequence). CDR3 length: 11 amino acids. The germline V and J ends were trimmed by 6 bases and 5 bases, with 10 bases remaining between them. CDR3 in DNA: TGCAGTGCCCCGGTCGGGACTGAAGCTTTCTTT. Protein sequence: CSAPVGTEAFF.

In this sample, this clonotype turned up many times. The chain combines TRBV7-2 with TRBJ2-3, with a weak D call TRBD1 (6 bases). Germline V CDR1 and CDR2: SGHTA, FQGNSA. V was clipped by 0 bases and J by 3 bases, with 13 bases between them. The CDR3 spans 16 residues. The chain's CDR3 is CASSLAPGVTTDTQYF. In DNA form, the CDR3 reads TGTGCCAGCAGCTTAGCGCCAGGGGTGACAACAGATACGCAGTATTTT.